This T cell receptor beta chain is drawn from a study of blood T cell repertoires in COVID-19. Across the study: The study drew acute and convalescent COVID-19 samples from the United States, Italy and Spain. The analysed material was cDNA or gDNA that came from T cells, B-cell-depleted T cells, or PBMCs.

Authors' methods: Estimation of nucleated cell counts was performed using reference gene primer amplification. Profiling relied on immunoSEQ multiplex PCR, and the TCRdb table lists in-frame clones only, not all of them. V and J calls and clone size follow that table, whereas D and trimming were derived from the DNA. The data contain approximately 50,000 clones, approximately 89% of them singletons. The TCR originated in a man older than 75 with active or convalescent COVID-19. Source material: peripheral blood.

The CDR3 bases are TGCGCCAGCAGCTTGGGGGTCGGAGGTAACGAGCAGTACTTC. Amino acids: CASSLGVGGNEQYF. This chain links TRBV5-1 with TRBJ2-7; TRBD2 is a possible D gene (5 bases). The CDR3 loop spans 14 amino acids. CDR1 SGHRS and CDR2 YFSETQ come from the germline V gene. V was shortened by 0 bases and J by 5 bases, with 12 bases between the two germline ends. Full variable domain (remainder filled in from reference TRBV5-1 and TRBJ2-7): KAGVTQTPRYLIKTRGQQVTLSCSPISGHRSVSWYQQTPGQGLQFLFEYFSETQRNKGNFPGRFSGRQFSNSRSEMNVSTLELGDSALYLCASSLGVGGNEQYFGPGTRLTVT.